This TCR beta chain came from a study of OX40 agonist ivuxolimab in advanced cancers. Across the whole study: Patients in the trial were receiving intravenous ivuxolimab every 2 weeks, at doses of 0.01 to 10 mg/kg.

TCRdb's table, derived via immunoSEQ multiplex PCR, lists solely in-frame clones and lacks some. The sample holds fewer than 30,000 clones, approximately 78% seen once. Regarding the study as a whole: The investigators did not determine what antigen specificity the expanded peripheral T cells had.

To note about this clone: Its antigen is not identified.

Trimming left V 11 bases short and J 10 bases short, with 20 bases between. The germline V gene encodes CDR1 WNHNN and CDR2 SYGVQD (reference sequence). The CDR3 consists of 13 residues. Sample: CD4+ or CD8+ T cells sorted from blood, taken in a trial of the OX40 agonist ivuxolimab. This sequence was found in an adult with an advanced solid tumor such as melanoma, head and neck, liver or kidney cancer. The chain recombines TRBV10-1 with TRBJ1-4; possible D gene TRBD1, 6 bases. The CDR3 region has the DNA TGCGCCGTAGTGGGGGCGCCGGGTGGAAAACTGTTTTTT. Encoded protein: CAVVGAPGGKLFF.